These T cell receptor beta chains were read from a single sample in a study of shared clonotypes between healthy human individuals. Profiled with immunoSEQ multiplex PCR; TCRdb holds only in-frame clones, not every one. The sample carries 230,000 or so clones, about 69% recorded once. Input material: memory CD4+ T cells sorted from blood. These receptors came from a man younger than 40 in good health. Both conserved end residues are part of each CDR3. The D gene is left open where the match is weak. Where a row states a size, it is once, few, many or the class of an expanded clone; other rows omit it.

clone_size: -
j_call: TRBJ1-1
d_call: -
v_call: TRBV2
cdr3_aa: CASKVFPDTEAFF
cdr3_nt: TGTGCCAGCAAGGTTTTTCCGGACACTGAAGCTTTCTTT

clone_size: few
j_call: TRBJ2-1
d_call: TRBD2
v_call: TRBV5-1
cdr3_aa: CASSLAGLADNEQFF
cdr3_nt: TGCGCCAGCAGCTTGGCGGGACTAGCGGACAATGAGCAGTTCTTC

clone_size: -
j_call: TRBJ2-7
d_call: -
v_call: TRBV28
cdr3_aa: CASSGTGQGLDEQYF
cdr3_nt: TGTGCCAGCAGTGGTACCGGGCAGGGTCTGGACGAGCAGTACTTC

clone_size: -
j_call: TRBJ2-3
d_call: TRBD2
v_call: TRBV15
cdr3_aa: CATSRDLIAGASTDTQYF
cdr3_nt: TGTGCCACCAGCAGAGATTTAATAGCGGGAGCTAGCACAGATACGCAGTATTTT

clone_size: -
j_call: TRBJ1-1
d_call: -
v_call: TRBV2
cdr3_aa: CASTLDRNTEAFF
cdr3_nt: TGTGCCAGCACCCTGGACAGAAACACTGAAGCTTTCTTT

clone_size: -
j_call: TRBJ2-5
d_call: -
v_call: TRBV28
cdr3_aa: CASSLGASGVQETQYF
cdr3_nt: TGTGCCAGCAGTTTAGGGGCTTCGGGGGTCCAAGAGACCCAGTACTTC

clone_size: many
j_call: TRBJ2-7
d_call: TRBD2
v_call: TRBV6-1
cdr3_aa: CASRRGSNYEQYF
cdr3_nt: TGTGCCAGCAGGCGGGGGTCGAACTACGAGCAGTACTTC

clone_size: -
j_call: TRBJ1-2
d_call: -
v_call: TRBV5-5
cdr3_aa: CASSLIGTGYGYTF
cdr3_nt: TGTGCCAGCAGCTTGATCGGTACAGGGTATGGCTACACCTTC

clone_size: -
j_call: TRBJ2-1
d_call: -
v_call: TRBV19
cdr3_aa: CASSISGHSNEQFF
cdr3_nt: TGTGCCAGTAGTATTAGCGGACACAGCAATGAGCAGTTCTTC

clone_size: once
j_call: TRBJ2-7
d_call: TRBD1
v_call: TRBV5-1
cdr3_aa: CASSSDRVPYEQYF
cdr3_nt: TGCGCCAGCAGCTCAGACAGGGTTCCCTACGAGCAGTACTTC

clone_size: once
j_call: TRBJ2-2
d_call: -
v_call: TRBV7-8
cdr3_aa: CASSRGGSTGELFF
cdr3_nt: TGTGCCAGCAGCAGGGGAGGATCTACCGGGGAGCTGTTTTTT

clone_size: once
j_call: TRBJ1-3
d_call: -
v_call: TRBV19
cdr3_aa: CASKMTANSGNTIYF
cdr3_nt: TGTGCCAGTAAGATGACAGCCAACTCTGGAAACACCATATATTTT

clone_size: many
j_call: TRBJ2-1
d_call: -
v_call: TRBV10-1
cdr3_aa: CASSPRQVSYNEQFF
cdr3_nt: TGCGCCAGCAGTCCTCGACAGGTCTCCTACAATGAGCAGTTCTTC

clone_size: few
j_call: TRBJ1-3
d_call: -
v_call: TRBV6-5
cdr3_aa: CASSHRGVSGNTIYF
cdr3_nt: TGTGCCAGCAGTCACCGGGGGGTCTCTGGAAACACCATATATTTT

clone_size: -
j_call: TRBJ2-3
d_call: -
v_call: TRBV5-4
cdr3_aa: CASSFPAASSGTQYF
cdr3_nt: TGTGCCAGCAGCTTCCCAGCGGCCTCTTCGGGTACGCAGTATTTT

clone_size: -
j_call: TRBJ2-1
d_call: -
v_call: TRBV25-1
cdr3_aa: CASSERYNEQFF
cdr3_nt: TGTGCCAGCAGTGAAAGGTACAATGAGCAGTTCTTC

clone_size: -
j_call: TRBJ1-2
d_call: -
v_call: TRBV6-1
cdr3_aa: CASSEYGSVSTF
cdr3_nt: TGTGCCAGCAGTGAATATGGCAGCGTGAGCACCTTC

clone_size: -
j_call: TRBJ2-7
d_call: -
v_call: TRBV6-6
cdr3_aa: CASSYSTYEQYF
cdr3_nt: TGTGCCAGCAGTTACTCGACCTACGAGCAGTACTTC

clone_size: -
j_call: TRBJ1-1
d_call: -
v_call: TRBV19
cdr3_aa: CASTKTWTRQNTEAFF
cdr3_nt: TGTGCCAGTACCAAAACCTGGACTCGACAGAACACTGAAGCTTTCTTT

clone_size: once
j_call: TRBJ2-5
d_call: -
v_call: TRBV27
cdr3_aa: CASSLHEQETQYF
cdr3_nt: TGTGCCAGCAGTTTACATGAGCAAGAGACCCAGTACTTC

clone_size: -
j_call: TRBJ2-1
d_call: -
v_call: TRBV7-8
cdr3_aa: CASSLLTGIMYNEQFF
cdr3_nt: TGTGCCAGCAGCTTACTTACGGGAATTATGTACAATGAGCAGTTCTTC

clone_size: -
j_call: TRBJ1-3
d_call: TRBD1
v_call: TRBV10-3
cdr3_aa: CAIRPGTGSGNTIYF
cdr3_nt: TGTGCCATCAGACCTGGGACAGGGAGTGGAAACACCATATATTTT

clone_size: -
j_call: TRBJ2-3
d_call: TRBD2
v_call: TRBV7-6
cdr3_aa: CASSWTSGTTDTQYF
cdr3_nt: TGTGCCAGCAGCTGGACTAGCGGTACCACAGATACGCAGTATTTT

clone_size: -
j_call: TRBJ1-2
d_call: -
v_call: TRBV29-1
cdr3_aa: CSVVGETPSYSGYTF
cdr3_nt: TGCAGCGTTGTAGGGGAAACCCCTTCTTATAGCGGCTACACCTTC

clone_size: -
j_call: TRBJ2-4
d_call: -
v_call: TRBV5-4
cdr3_aa: CASSSHSLGNIQYF
cdr3_nt: TGTGCCAGCAGCTCTCACAGTCTGGGAAACATTCAGTACTTC

clone_size: -
j_call: TRBJ2-1
d_call: -
v_call: TRBV6-5
cdr3_aa: CASSLVTDSYNEQFF
cdr3_nt: TGTGCCAGCAGCCTGGTTACAGATTCCTACAATGAGCAGTTCTTC

clone_size: -
j_call: TRBJ2-2
d_call: TRBD2
v_call: TRBV15
cdr3_aa: CATSSSLAANTGELFF
cdr3_nt: TGTGCCACCAGCAGTAGTCTAGCGGCGAACACCGGGGAGCTGTTTTTT

clone_size: -
j_call: TRBJ1-1
d_call: -
v_call: TRBV5-4
cdr3_aa: CASSTPGDTEAFF
cdr3_nt: TGTGCCAGCAGCACACCAGGGGACACTGAAGCTTTCTTT

clone_size: -
j_call: TRBJ1-1
d_call: TRBD1
v_call: TRBV6-1
cdr3_aa: CASSDRGRGTEAFF
cdr3_nt: TGTGCCAGCAGTGACAGGGGGCGCGGTACTGAAGCTTTCTTT

clone_size: few
j_call: TRBJ1-4
d_call: TRBD1
v_call: TRBV5-1
cdr3_aa: CASSGQEGEKLFF
cdr3_nt: TGCGCCAGCAGCGGACAGGAAGGTGAAAAACTGTTTTTT

clone_size: -
j_call: TRBJ2-5
d_call: -
v_call: TRBV4-3
cdr3_aa: CASSQDMVQTQYF
cdr3_nt: TGCGCCAGCAGCCAAGATATGGTTCAGACCCAGTACTTC

clone_size: -
j_call: TRBJ1-1
d_call: -
v_call: TRBV5-5
cdr3_aa: CASSLGGDTEAFF
cdr3_nt: TGTGCCAGCAGCTTGGGAGGGGACACTGAAGCTTTCTTT

clone_size: -
j_call: TRBJ2-7
d_call: -
v_call: TRBV27
cdr3_aa: CASRHTERPYEQYF
cdr3_nt: TGTGCCAGCAGACACACCGAGAGACCCTACGAGCAGTACTTC

clone_size: -
j_call: TRBJ2-5
d_call: -
v_call: TRBV6-6
cdr3_aa: CASKTIPGRVETQYF
cdr3_nt: TGTGCCAGCAAGACTATCCCGGGCAGGGTTGAGACCCAGTACTTC

clone_size: few
j_call: TRBJ2-2
d_call: TRBD1
v_call: TRBV7-6
cdr3_aa: CASSPAGGGLSGELFF
cdr3_nt: TGTGCCAGCAGCCCAGCAGGGGGCGGTCTCTCCGGGGAGCTGTTTTTT

clone_size: -
j_call: TRBJ2-5
d_call: -
v_call: TRBV5-4
cdr3_aa: CASSSSGTIGQETQYF
cdr3_nt: TGTGCCAGCAGCTCATCAGGGACCATTGGCCAAGAGACCCAGTACTTC

clone_size: -
j_call: TRBJ2-3
d_call: -
v_call: TRBV7-6
cdr3_aa: CASSPAGDTQYF
cdr3_nt: TGTGCCAGCAGCCCGGCGGGGGATACGCAGTATTTT

clone_size: -
j_call: TRBJ2-3
d_call: -
v_call: TRBV5-4
cdr3_aa: CASSLGGSRDTQYF
cdr3_nt: TGTGCCAGCAGCTTGGGAGGGTCTAGGGATACGCAGTATTTT

clone_size: -
j_call: TRBJ1-1
d_call: -
v_call: TRBV29-1
cdr3_aa: CSGGGGKTGEAFF
cdr3_nt: TGCAGCGGGGGAGGTGGAAAGACAGGCGAAGCTTTCTTT

clone_size: -
j_call: TRBJ2-5
d_call: -
v_call: TRBV5-6
cdr3_aa: CASSRVGIATETQYF
cdr3_nt: TGTGCCAGCAGCCGCGTGGGGATCGCTACGGAGACCCAGTACTTC

clone_size: -
j_call: TRBJ2-7
d_call: TRBD1
v_call: TRBV5-5
cdr3_aa: CASSLAWQGASYEQYF
cdr3_nt: TGTGCCAGCAGCTTGGCCTGGCAGGGGGCCTCCTACGAGCAGTACTTC

clone_size: -
j_call: TRBJ2-4
d_call: TRBD2
v_call: TRBV5-4
cdr3_aa: CASSSGLAGGGAQNIQYF
cdr3_nt: TGTGCCAGCAGTTCCGGACTAGCGGGAGGAGGGGCCCAAAACATTCAGTACTTC

clone_size: few
j_call: TRBJ2-1
d_call: TRBD1
v_call: TRBV5-4
cdr3_aa: CASSLWTGADNEQFF
cdr3_nt: TGTGCCAGCAGCCTATGGACAGGGGCCGACAATGAGCAGTTCTTC

clone_size: -
j_call: TRBJ2-1
d_call: -
v_call: TRBV15
cdr3_aa: CATSRDLTRINEQFF
cdr3_nt: TGTGCCACCAGCAGGGACTTGACTAGGATCAATGAGCAGTTCTTC

clone_size: -
j_call: TRBJ2-1
d_call: -
v_call: TRBV20-1
cdr3_aa: CSAVRDEQFF
cdr3_nt: TGCAGTGCTGTGCGGGATGAGCAGTTCTTC

clone_size: -
j_call: TRBJ1-1
d_call: TRBD1
v_call: TRBV5-1
cdr3_aa: CASSPGTGVFLAFF
cdr3_nt: TGCGCCAGCAGCCCCGGGACAGGGGTGTTTTTAGCTTTCTTT

clone_size: -
j_call: TRBJ1-5
d_call: -
v_call: TRBV6-1
cdr3_aa: CASSALQTPQHF
cdr3_nt: TGTGCCAGCAGCGCCCTTCAAACCCCCCAGCATTTT

clone_size: -
j_call: TRBJ2-7
d_call: TRBD1
v_call: TRBV29-1
cdr3_aa: CSVGGGDGTGIYEQYF
cdr3_nt: TGCAGCGTTGGTGGGGGCGATGGGACAGGGATATACGAGCAGTACTTC

clone_size: -
j_call: TRBJ2-7
d_call: -
v_call: TRBV6-1
cdr3_aa: CASSPATSYEQYF
cdr3_nt: TGTGCCAGCAGCCCAGCGACATCCTACGAGCAGTACTTC

clone_size: -
j_call: TRBJ2-7
d_call: -
v_call: TRBV28
cdr3_aa: CASSLLDSYSYEQYF
cdr3_nt: TGTGCCAGCAGTTTACTGGACAGTTACTCCTACGAGCAGTACTTC

clone_size: few
j_call: TRBJ2-7
d_call: -
v_call: TRBV5-1
cdr3_aa: CASSLPTGYEQYF
cdr3_nt: TGCGCCAGCAGCCTACCTACTGGCTACGAGCAGTACTTC

clone_size: -
j_call: TRBJ2-1
d_call: TRBD2
v_call: TRBV28
cdr3_aa: CASSESGRYNEQFF
cdr3_nt: TGTGCCAGCAGTGAAAGCGGGAGGTACAATGAGCAGTTCTTC

clone_size: -
j_call: TRBJ2-3
d_call: -
v_call: TRBV2
cdr3_aa: CASTGDTDTQYF
cdr3_nt: TGTGCCAGCACTGGGGACACAGATACGCAGTATTTT

clone_size: -
j_call: TRBJ2-7
d_call: TRBD2
v_call: TRBV18
cdr3_aa: CASSQSREGEQYF
cdr3_nt: TGTGCCAGCTCACAATCGCGGGAGGGCGAGCAGTACTTC

clone_size: -
j_call: TRBJ1-2
d_call: -
v_call: TRBV19
cdr3_aa: CASSIRGGGYGYTF
cdr3_nt: TGTGCCAGTAGTATAAGGGGAGGAGGCTATGGCTACACCTTC